These 23 T cell receptor beta chains originate from one sample sequenced in a study of CD8 T cells in ankylosing spondylitis (dated by TCRdb to between 2016 and 2019). The library was made by 5' RACE. Instrument on record: Illumina HiSeq 2500. Starting from the raw public reads, TCRdb applied fastp trimming at Q25, assembled clones with MiXCR and retained in-frame beta chains. Entries that share a CDR3 protein sequence are merged under the most common genes and DNA. This sample lists just under 350,000 distinct CDR3 sequences; about 14% were detected once. The top ten hold approximately 0.99% of the sample. Sequencing was done on a sample of blood, either unsorted or a sorted T cell fraction (not recorded which). These receptors came from a male donor with ankylosing spondylitis or in good health (not recorded which).

The gene calls are TRBV18 and TRBJ2-7; 7 bases align to TRBD1. CDR3 length equals 13 residues. The germline CDR1 and CDR2 sequences are KGHSH and LQKENI. J was trimmed by 6 bases and V by 3 bases; bases with no gene match: 5. The CDR3 protein is CASSPDRSGEQYF. The DNA for the CDR3 is TGTGCCAGCTCACCGGACAGGAGCGGCGAGCAGTACTTC.

This sequence joins TRBV13 and TRBJ2-7; D is ambiguous. Germline V gives CDR1 PRHDT, CDR2 FYEKMQ (reference sequence). This CDR3 has 11 amino acids. Trimming shortened V by 9 bases and J by 3 bases, and 9 bases separated the two germline ends. CDR3 coding DNA: TGTGCCAGGTCAGTTGACTACGAGCAGTACTTC. It translates to CARSVDYEQYF.

At least ten counts were recorded for this clonotype. This sequence joins TRBV29-1 and TRBJ1-1; no clear D gene. The CDR3 is 17 residues long. The germline V gene encodes CDR1 SQVTM and CDR2 ANQGSEA. V lost 6 bases to trimming and J lost 3 bases, with 26 bases between them. CDR3 nucleotides: TGCAGCGTCCGAATTGACGGGATCGCTCTGCCGGACACTGAAGCTTTCTTT. It is translated as CSVRIDGIALPDTEAFF.

The rearrangement joins TRBV3-1 to TRBJ1-6, with a tentative D call TRBD1 (6 bases). Germline CDR1 LGHDT, CDR2 YNNKEL (reference sequence). V shed 0 bases and J shed 10 bases, with 13 bases lying between them. This CDR3 spans 15 amino acids. The CDR3 DNA sequence: TGTGCCAGCAGCCAAGACGGGGGCCTAAAGTCACCCCTCCACTTT. Protein: CASSQDGGLKSPLHF.

This clonotype appeared a few times. This rearrangement joins TRBV9 to TRBJ2-3, with TRBD2 as a possible D gene (5 bases). CDR1 and CDR2 (germline): SGDLS, YYNGEE. V was pared by 2 bases and J by 0 bases, with 13 bases between. The CDR3 contains 16 residues. The CDR3 region has the DNA TGTGCCAGCAGCGTCGCTAGCCGCTCTAGCACAGATACGCAGTATTTT. It translates to CASSVASRSSTDTQYF.

This clonotype turned up a few times. This chain uses TRBV10-1 with TRBJ1-1, with a possible D match to TRBD1 (5 bases). The V end was cut by 0 bases, the J end by 5 bases, with 7 bases between. Germline V gene data show CDR1 as WNHNN and CDR2 as SYGVQD (reference sequence). CDR3 length: 13 amino acids. The DNA of the CDR3 is TGCGCCAGCAGTGAGTCTCGGGGGACTGAAGCTTTCTTT. Its protein is CASSESRGTEAFF.

The chain recombines TRBV7-6 with TRBJ1-6; 10 positions agree with TRBD1. The junction had 16 bases not matched to a gene; V was cut back by 2 bases and J by 0 bases. Germline values: CDR1 SGHVS, CDR2 FNYEAQ. This CDR3 is 22 amino acids long. The CDR3 sequence: CASSLTGTGEKRDLSYNSPLHF. The CDR3, as DNA: TGTGCCAGCAGCTTAACCGGGACAGGGGAAAAGAGGGACCTCTCCTATAATTCACCCCTCCACTTT.

This clonotype was counted only a few times. V and J are TRBV5-1 and TRBJ2-2, with D possibly being TRBD1 or TRBD2 (5 bases each). Trimming shortened V by 0 bases and J by 5 bases, and 11 bases separated the two germline ends. The CDR3 spans 15 residues. CDR1 is SGHRS and CDR2 is YFSETQ in the germline V gene. The CDR3 DNA reads TGCGCCAGCAGCTTGGAGGGACCCACAACCGGGGAGCTGTTTTTT. Encoded protein: CASSLEGPTTGELFF.

The chain recombines TRBV12-3 or TRBV12-4 with TRBJ2-7, with D perhaps TRBD1 (6 bases). CDR3 length: 13 residues. V was cut by 8 bases and J by 9 bases, with 20 bases left in between. The CDR3 DNA reads as TGTGCCAGCTGCTCGGGGCAGGGGCTCCGGCAGTACTTC. Protein: CASCSGQGLRQYF.

There are many counts of this clonotype. V usage is TRBV5-1 and J usage is TRBJ1-1, with a tentative D call TRBD1 (5 bases). The CDR3 sequence is 14 residues long. V shed 0 bases and J shed 5 bases, with 11 bases lying between them. Germline-derived CDR1 and CDR2 are SGHRS and YFSETQ. Here the CDR3 reads CASSLEIRGTEAFF. The CDR3 region has the DNA TGCGCCAGCAGCTTGGAGATAAGGGGTACTGAAGCTTTCTTT.

The rearrangement uses TRBV4-2 and TRBJ1-2; D is ambiguous. Per germline, CDR1 LGHNA and CDR2 YNFKEQ. V lost 0 bases, J lost 4 bases, and 15 bases lay in between. The CDR3 totals 16 residues. The CDR3 sequence: CASSQEATVNLYGYTF. Written as DNA, the CDR3 is TGTGCCAGCAGCCAAGAGGCCACTGTAAATCTCTATGGCTACACCTTC.

The chain uses TRBV5-1 and TRBJ1-1, with D maybe TRBD1 (5 bases). In germline, CDR1 is SGHRS, CDR2 YFSETQ. Trimming left V 3 bases short and J 0 bases short, with 9 bases between. This CDR3 has 14 residues. CDR3 amino acids: CASSSLRVNTEAFF. CDR3 DNA sequence: TGCGCCAGCAGCTCACTCAGGGTGAACACTGAAGCTTTCTTT.

This clonotype has only a few counts. V is TRBV30 and J is TRBJ1-5; 10 bases fit TRBD1. Germline trimming cut 7 bases from V and 5 bases from J; bases unmatched to any gene: 8. CDR3 length: 14 residues. CDR1 is GTSNPN, CDR2 SVGIG, per germline (reference sequence). The DNA of the CDR3 is TGTGCCTACCAGGACAGGGGGTTCGATCAGCCCCAGCATTTT. Its protein product is CAYQDRGFDQPQHF.

V and J are TRBV21-1 and TRBJ2-5; the D call in the table, TRBD2, was not verified against the DNA. TRBV21-1 is labeled a pseudogene. The CDR3 is made up of 18 amino acids. DNA for the CDR3: TGTGCCAGCAGCAAAGACCCTCCACTGCACAGATTACAAGAGACCCAGTACTTC. Its translation is CASSKDPPLHRLQETQYF.

There are many counts of this clonotype. V and J are TRBV2 and TRBJ1-1; 7 bases match TRBD1. The trim removed 0 bases at V and 1 base at J, leaving 5 bases unmatched. In germline, CDR1 is SNHLY, CDR2 FYNNEI. This CDR3 contains 16 residues. The CDR3 reads CASSEALGTENTEAFF. The CDR3 bases are TGTGCCAGCAGTGAAGCGCTTGGGACAGAGAACACTGAAGCTTTCTTT.

The gene calls are TRBV4-1 and TRBJ1-2; TRBD1 might be the D (5 bases). CDR3 length: 15 amino acids. CDR1 and CDR2 from the germline V gene are MGHRA and YSYEKL. Trimming pared 4 bases from V and 1 base from J, leaving 13 bases between. Written as DNA, the CDR3 is TGCGCCAGCAGCCCCGGGACGGCCCTTAACTATGGCTACACCTTC. Translation gives CASSPGTALNYGYTF.

This chain's CDR3 is CASSETGEKAFF. The CDR3 coding sequence is TGTGCCAGCAGTGAAACCGGGGAGAAGGCTTTCTTT. V gene TRBV2 combines with J gene TRBJ1-1; D is unresolved. Trimming took off 2 bases at V and 11 bases at J, with 12 bases between the two ends. The CDR3 length is 12 residues. The germline gives CDR1 SNHLY, CDR2 FYNNEI.

The chain uses TRBV11-2 and TRBJ2-1, with D hard to call. This CDR3 is 13 amino acids long. Trimming stripped 3 bases from V and 9 bases from J, with 12 bases between. Per germline, CDR1 SGHAT and CDR2 FQNNGV. This chain's CDR3 is CASSFGSKLEQFF. The CDR3 DNA sequence: TGTGCCAGCAGCTTCGGCTCTAAGCTTGAGCAGTTCTTC. Based on the CDR3 plus reference TRBV11-2 and TRBJ2-1, the full variable domain is EAGVAQSPRYKIIEKRQSVAFWCNPISGHATLYWYQQILGQGPKLLIQFQNNGVVDDSQLPKDRFSAERLKGVDSTLKIQPAKLEDSAVYLCASSFGSKLEQFFGPGTRLTVL.

This clonotype showed up just a few times. J is TRBJ1-4 and V is TRBV12-3 or TRBV12-4; TRBD1 is a possible D gene (5 bases). This CDR3 comprises 15 residues. V was clipped by 4 bases and J by 1 base, with 10 bases between them. This CDR3 is CASSSQGITNEKLFF. CDR3 nucleotide sequence: TGTGCCAGCAGTTCCCAGGGTATAACTAATGAAAAACTGTTTTTT.

The sample holds many counts of this clonotype. The chain is built from TRBV3-1 and TRBJ1-1; D uncertain. V shed 1 base and J shed 1 base, with 4 bases lying between them. This CDR3 has 13 amino acids. Looked up from germline, CDR1 is LGHDT and CDR2 is YNNKEL (reference sequence). The CDR3 DNA sequence: TGTGCCAGCAGCCAAGGTGGGAACACTGAAGCTTTCTTT. This gives the protein CASSQGGNTEAFF.

This clonotype was counted a few times. The V call is TRBV15, the J call TRBJ2-7; D may be TRBD1 or TRBD2 (5 bases each). CDR1 LNHNV and CDR2 YYDKDF come from the germline V gene (reference sequence). This CDR3 contains 13 residues. The V end lost 1 base, the J end lost 9 bases, and 13 bases lay between the germline ends. CDR3 bases: TGTGCCACCAGCAGAGGGGACCCAAAAGGGCAGTACTTC. This translates into CATSRGDPKGQYF.

This clonotype has just one count. V is TRBV9 and J is TRBJ2-3; 15 bases line up with TRBD2. Germline CDR1 SGDLS, CDR2 YYNGEE. The CDR3 totals 22 residues. The V gene end was trimmed by 2 bases and the J gene end by 0 bases; junction bases not matched to a gene: 16. CDR3 loop: CASSVVGLAGGPSVGSTDTQYF. In nucleotides, the CDR3 is TGTGCCAGCAGCGTCGTTGGACTAGCGGGGGGGCCTAGTGTTGGAAGCACAGATACGCAGTATTTT. Variable domain in full (rest from reference TRBV9 and TRBJ2-3): DSGVTQTPKHLITATGQRVTLRCSPRSGDLSVYWYQQSLDQGLQFLIQYYNGEERAKGNILERFSAQQFPDLHSELNLSSLELGDSALYFCASSVVGLAGGPSVGSTDTQYFGPGTRLTVL.

The chain uses TRBV7-8 and TRBJ2-5, with TRBD2 identical over 7 bases. The CDR3 is 16 amino acids. V lost 3 bases, J lost 0 bases, and 7 bases stayed unmatched. Looked up from germline, CDR1 is SGHVS and CDR2 is FQNEAQ. CDR3 sequence: CASSFGGDLYQETQYF. Written as DNA, the CDR3 is TGTGCCAGCAGCTTTGGGGGGGACCTGTACCAAGAGACCCAGTACTTC.